The T cell receptor beta chain under discussion was sequenced for a study of blood T cells in healthy people across ages. Germline assignment: CDR1 SQVTM and CDR2 ANQGSEA. V dropped 6 bases and J dropped 7 bases, with 12 bases sitting between them. The CDR3 consists of 11 residues. Study observations and caveats: TCR beta diversity per million T cells fell roughly linearly with age.

This clonotype was recorded a few times. The antigen is undetermined. Together with a sample-barcoded 5' primer, a J-beta primer mix was included in a second PCR lasting roughly 7 to 11 cycles. MiXCR was run by TCRdb on the 5' RACE reads, yielding one entry per CDR3 protein. The table lists some 790,000 distinct CDR3 sequences, under 35% of them singletons. The TCR originated in a woman aged 80 or older in good health. The gene calls are TRBV29-1 and TRBJ1-2; D call uncertain. Sequenced: blood. DNA for the CDR3: TGCAGCGTCCGGGTGGGTGCTGGCTACACCTTC. Its protein is CSVRVGAGYTF.